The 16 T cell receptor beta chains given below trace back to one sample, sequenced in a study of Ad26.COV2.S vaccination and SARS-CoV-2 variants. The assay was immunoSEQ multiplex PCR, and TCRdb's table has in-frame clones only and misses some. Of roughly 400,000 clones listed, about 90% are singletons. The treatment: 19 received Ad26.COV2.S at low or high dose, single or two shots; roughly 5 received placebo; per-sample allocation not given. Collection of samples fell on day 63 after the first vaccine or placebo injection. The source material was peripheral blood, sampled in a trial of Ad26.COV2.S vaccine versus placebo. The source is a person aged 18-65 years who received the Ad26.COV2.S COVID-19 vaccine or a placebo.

The CDR3 protein is CSASSSERTDTQYF. The CDR3 region has the DNA TGCAGTGCTAGTTCGTCCGAGCGCACAGATACGCAGTATTTT. The chain links TRBV20-1 to TRBJ2-3; D remains unclear. Trimming shortened V by 3 bases and J by 1 base, and 11 bases separated the two germline ends. This CDR3 comprises 14 residues. Germline values: CDR1 DFQATT, CDR2 SNEGSKA (reference sequence).

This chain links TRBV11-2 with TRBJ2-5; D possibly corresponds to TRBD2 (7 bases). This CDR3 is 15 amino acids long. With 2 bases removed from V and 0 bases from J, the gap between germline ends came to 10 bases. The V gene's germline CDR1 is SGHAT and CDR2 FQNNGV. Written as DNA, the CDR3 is TGTGCCAGCAGCTTAAGGGGGGGGGACCAAGAGACCCAGTACTTC. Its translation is CASSLRGGDQETQYF.

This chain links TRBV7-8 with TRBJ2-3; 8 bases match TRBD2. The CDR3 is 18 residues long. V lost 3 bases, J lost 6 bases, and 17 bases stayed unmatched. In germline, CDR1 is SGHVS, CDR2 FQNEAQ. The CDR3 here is CASSFPGEGGRTGDTQYF. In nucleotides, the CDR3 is TGTGCCAGCAGCTTTCCCGGAGAGGGCGGGAGGACCGGCGATACGCAGTATTTT.

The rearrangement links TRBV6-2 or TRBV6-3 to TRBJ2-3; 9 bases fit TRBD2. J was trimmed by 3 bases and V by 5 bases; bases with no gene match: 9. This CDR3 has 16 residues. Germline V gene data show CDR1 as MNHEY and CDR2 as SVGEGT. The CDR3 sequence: CASSGLSGRGTDTQYF. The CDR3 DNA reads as TGTGCCAGCAGTGGGCTTAGCGGGAGAGGGACAGATACGCAGTATTTT.

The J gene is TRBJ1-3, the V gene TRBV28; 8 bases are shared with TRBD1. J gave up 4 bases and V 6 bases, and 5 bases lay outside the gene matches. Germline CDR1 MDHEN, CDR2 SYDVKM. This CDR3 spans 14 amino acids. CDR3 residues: CASSQDRAGNTIYF. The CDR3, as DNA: TGTGCCAGCAGCCAGGACAGGGCCGGAAACACCATATATTTT.

The CDR3 DNA follows: TGTGCCAGCAGCTTTTCCAGCGGGAGTTGGACGCAGTATTTT. Amino acids: CASSFSSGSWTQYF. This chain uses TRBV7-9 with TRBJ2-3; 8 bases are shared with TRBD2. The CDR3 has 14 amino acids. Looked up from germline, CDR1 is SEHNR and CDR2 is FQNEAQ (reference sequence). V was clipped by 3 bases and J by 9 bases; unmatched bases: 8. Drawing the rest from reference TRBV7-9 and TRBJ2-3, the complete variable domain is DTGVSQNPRHKITKRGQNVTFRCDPISEHNRLYWYRQTLGQGPEFLTYFQNEAQLEKSRLLSDRFSAERPKGSFSTLEIQRTEQGDSAMYLCASSFSSGSWTQYFGPGTRLTVL.

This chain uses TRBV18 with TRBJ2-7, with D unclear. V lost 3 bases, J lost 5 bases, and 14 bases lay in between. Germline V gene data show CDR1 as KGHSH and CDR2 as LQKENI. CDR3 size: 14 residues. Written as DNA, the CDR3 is TGTGCCAGCTCACCCCCTTCGGCGGAACACGAGCAGTACTTC. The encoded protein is CASSPPSAEHEQYF.

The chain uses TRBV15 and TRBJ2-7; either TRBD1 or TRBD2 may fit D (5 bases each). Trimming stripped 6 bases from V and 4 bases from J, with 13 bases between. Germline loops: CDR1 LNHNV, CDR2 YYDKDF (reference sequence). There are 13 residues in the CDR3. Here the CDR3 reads CATSPGRGYEQYF. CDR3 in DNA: TGTGCCACCAGTCCAGGGAGAGGGTACGAGCAGTACTTC.

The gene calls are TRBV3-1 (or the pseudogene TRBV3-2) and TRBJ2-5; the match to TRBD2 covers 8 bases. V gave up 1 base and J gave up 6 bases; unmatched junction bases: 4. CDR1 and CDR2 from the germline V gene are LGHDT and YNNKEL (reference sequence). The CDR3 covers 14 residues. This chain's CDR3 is CASSQVGLAKTQYF. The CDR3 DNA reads TGTGCCAGCAGCCAAGTCGGACTAGCTAAGACCCAGTACTTC.

CDR3 in amino acids: CAISESSRTIANEQFF. The CDR3 DNA is TGTGCCATCAGTGAGTCCTCGCGGACCATTGCCAATGAGCAGTTCTTC. The rearrangement joins TRBV10-3 to TRBJ2-1; no definite D call. V was clipped by 0 bases and J by 6 bases, with 15 bases between them. The CDR3 contains 16 residues. Germline V gene sequence: CDR1 ENHRY, CDR2 SYGVKD.

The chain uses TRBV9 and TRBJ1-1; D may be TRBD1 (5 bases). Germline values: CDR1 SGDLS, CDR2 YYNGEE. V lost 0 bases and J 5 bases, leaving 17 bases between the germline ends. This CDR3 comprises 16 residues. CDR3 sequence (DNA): TGTGCCAGCAGCGTAGCCCCGGGACCCCTGAGAACTGAAGCTTTCTTT. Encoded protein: CASSVAPGPLRTEAFF.

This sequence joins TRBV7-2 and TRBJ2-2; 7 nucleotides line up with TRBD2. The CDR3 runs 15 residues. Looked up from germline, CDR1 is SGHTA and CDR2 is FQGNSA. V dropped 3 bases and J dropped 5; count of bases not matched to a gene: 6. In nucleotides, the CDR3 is TGTGCCAGCAGCTTGAGGACTAGAGGGACCGGGGAGCTGTTTTTT. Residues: CASSLRTRGTGELFF.

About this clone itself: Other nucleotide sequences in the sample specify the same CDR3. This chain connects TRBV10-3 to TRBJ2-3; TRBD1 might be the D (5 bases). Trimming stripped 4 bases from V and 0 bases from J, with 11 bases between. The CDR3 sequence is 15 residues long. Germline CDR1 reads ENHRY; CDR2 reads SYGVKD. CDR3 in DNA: TGTGCCATCAGTGTAGGGCAGGGAAGCACAGATACGCAGTATTTT. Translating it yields CAISVGQGSTDTQYF.

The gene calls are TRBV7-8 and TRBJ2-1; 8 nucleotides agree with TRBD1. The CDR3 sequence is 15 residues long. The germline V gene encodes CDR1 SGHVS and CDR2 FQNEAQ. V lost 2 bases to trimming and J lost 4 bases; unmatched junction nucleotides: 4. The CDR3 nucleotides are TGTGCCAGCAGCTTAACAGGGGGTTTATACAATGAGCAGTTCTTC. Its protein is CASSLTGGLYNEQFF.

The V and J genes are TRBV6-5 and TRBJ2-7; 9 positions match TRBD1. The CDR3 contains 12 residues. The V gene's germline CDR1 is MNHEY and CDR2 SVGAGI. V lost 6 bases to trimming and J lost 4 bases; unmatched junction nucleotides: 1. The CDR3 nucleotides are TGTGCCAGCAGGGACAGGGGATACGAGCAGTACTTC. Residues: CASRDRGYEQYF.

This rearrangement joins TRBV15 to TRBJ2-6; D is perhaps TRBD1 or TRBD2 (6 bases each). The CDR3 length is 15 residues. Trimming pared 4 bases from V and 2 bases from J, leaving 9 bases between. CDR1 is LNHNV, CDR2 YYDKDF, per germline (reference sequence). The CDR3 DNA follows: TGTGCCACCAGCACAAGGGGGGCTGGGGCCAACGTCCTGACTTTC. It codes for CATSTRGAGANVLTF.